A selection of T cell receptor beta chains follows, all from one sample in a study of shared clonotypes between healthy human individuals. The repertoire was sequenced with immunoSEQ multiplex PCR; TCRdb's copy has only in-frame clones and lacks some. This table holds roughly 2.1 million clones, around 93% found once. Specimen: naive CD8+ T cells from PBMCs. Receptors were obtained from a man younger than 35 in good health. Some clones in this sample may be carry-over from other donors' samples. Both conserved end residues are part of each CDR3. Each record gives: J gene, V gene, clone size, D gene, CDR3 protein, CDR3 DNA. D genes are given only for firm matches. Clone sizes are given selectively: once, few, many, or a class where the clone is expanded.

TRBJ1-5 | TRBV4-1 | NA | NA | CASSQEVAGNNQPQHF | TGCGCCAGCAGCCAAGAGGTCGCGGGGAACAATCAGCCCCAGCATTTT
TRBJ1-5 | TRBV6-5 | NA | NA | CASSYKYQKYNQPQHF | TGTGCCAGCAGTTACAAGTACCAGAAATATAATCAGCCCCAGCATTTT
TRBJ1-4 | TRBV4-3 | NA | NA | CASSTDFNEKLFF | TGCGCCAGCAGCACTGACTTTAATGAAAAACTGTTTTTT
TRBJ1-1 | TRBV10-1 | few | TRBD1 | CASADRGKSEAFF | TGCGCCAGTGCAGACAGGGGGAAATCTGAAGCTTTCTTT
TRBJ1-2 | TRBV6-5 | NA | NA | CASSLSRAGYGYTF | TGTGCCAGCAGTTTGAGCAGGGCAGGCTATGGCTACACCTTC
TRBJ2-7 | TRBV27 | NA | NA | CASSPLGGDPEYF | TGTGCCAGCAGTCCCCTCGGGGGCGACCCGGAGTACTTC
TRBJ1-5 | TRBV7-9 | NA | TRBD1 | CASSLGGQGNQPQHF | TGTGCCAGCAGCTTAGGGGGACAGGGGAATCAGCCCCAGCATTTT
TRBJ2-4 | TRBV27 | NA | TRBD2 | CASSLAGGPKNIQYF | TGTGCCAGCAGTTTAGCGGGAGGGCCCAAAAACATTCAGTACTTC
TRBJ2-7 | TRBV5-1 | NA | NA | CASSLVSGSSYEQYF | TGCGCCAGCAGCTTGGTGAGCGGTAGCTCCTACGAGCAGTACTTC
TRBJ2-1 | TRBV29-1 | NA | TRBD2 | CSVGELAVLGYNEQFF | TGCAGCGTTGGGGAGCTAGCGGTGTTAGGGTACAATGAGCAGTTCTTC
TRBJ1-2 | TRBV15 | NA | NA | CATSRVEGPNYGYTF | TGTGCCACCAGCAGAGTTGAGGGTCCTAACTATGGCTACACCTTC
TRBJ2-3 | TRBV27 | NA | NA | CASSLTARGPLSTDTQYF | TGTGCCAGCAGTTTAACGGCTAGGGGTCCCTTAAGCACAGATACGCAGTATTTT
TRBJ1-5 | TRBV4-1 | NA | NA | CASSQEPAVQPQHF | TGCGCCAGCAGCCAAGAACCGGCTGTTCAGCCCCAGCATTTT
TRBJ2-1 | TRBV11-3 | NA | NA | CASSLWGRPPGDEQFF | TGTGCCAGCAGCTTATGGGGGCGGCCGCCGGGAGATGAGCAGTTCTTC
TRBJ2-5 | TRBV13 | NA | NA | CASSLAQDRRGTQYF | TGTGCCAGCAGCTTAGCTCAGGACCGCAGGGGGACCCAGTACTTC
TRBJ1-1 | TRBV20-1 | few | TRBD1 | CSAPTGEAFF | TGCAGTGCCCCGACAGGGGAAGCTTTCTTT
TRBJ1-1 | TRBV11-1 | NA | NA | CASSFARGEAFF | TGTGCCAGCAGCTTCGCCAGGGGTGAAGCTTTCTTT
TRBJ2-3 | TRBV11-2 | NA | NA | CASSLTARARDTQYF | TGTGCCAGCAGCTTGACAGCTAGGGCCCGTGATACGCAGTATTTT
TRBJ2-1 | TRBV11-2 | NA | NA | CASSRYRVPEAYNEQFF | TGTGCCAGCAGCCGATACAGGGTGCCAGAGGCGTACAATGAGCAGTTCTTC
TRBJ2-7 | TRBV28 | NA | TRBD1 | CASRGDRSYEQYF | TGTGCCAGCAGGGGGGACAGGTCCTACGAGCAGTACTTC
TRBJ2-7 | TRBV29-1 | NA | NA | CSVEDRDVAYEQYF | TGCAGCGTTGAAGATAGGGACGTAGCCTACGAGCAGTACTTC
TRBJ2-3 | TRBV7-9 | NA | NA | CASSLAWDTQYF | TGTGCCAGCAGCTTAGCGTGGGATACGCAGTATTTT
TRBJ1-5 | TRBV27 | NA | NA | CASSSTRGDQPQHF | TGTGCCAGCAGTTCCACGAGGGGGGACCAGCCCCAGCATTTT
TRBJ1-4 | TRBV5-4 | NA | NA | CASSLGRDGEKLFF | TGTGCCAGCAGCTTGGGCAGGGATGGGGAAAAACTGTTTTTT
TRBJ2-7 | TRBV7-6 | NA | NA | CASSFLGDEQYF | TGTGCCAGCAGCTTTTTAGGGGACGAGCAGTACTTC
TRBJ1-2 | TRBV5-8 | NA | NA | CASSPSEGRHTF | TGTGCCAGCAGCCCCTCAGAGGGACGGCACACCTTC
TRBJ2-7 | TRBV10-1 | few | TRBD2 | CASSEFRGRASWEQYF | TGCGCCAGCAGTGAGTTTCGCGGGAGGGCCTCCTGGGAGCAGTACTTC
TRBJ2-1 | TRBV6-5 | once | TRBD2 | CATATSGSASEQFF | TGTGCCACCGCCACTAGCGGGAGCGCTAGTGAGCAGTTCTTC
TRBJ2-7 | TRBV29-1 | NA | NA | CSVDTPYEQYF | TGCAGCGTTGATACTCCCTACGAGCAGTACTTC
TRBJ2-1 | TRBV9 | NA | NA | CASSAGPNGNEQFF | TGTGCCAGCAGCGCCGGGCCAAACGGGAATGAGCAGTTCTTC
TRBJ2-7 | TRBV13 | NA | TRBD2 | CASSYGTSGSAAWYF | TGTGCCAGCAGCTACGGGACTAGCGGGTCTGCGGCGTGGTACTTC
TRBJ2-1 | TRBV7-9 | NA | TRBD2 | CASSHPERGSYNEQFF | TGTGCCAGCAGCCACCCCGAGCGGGGTAGCTACAATGAGCAGTTCTTC
TRBJ1-1 | TRBV7-3 | NA | NA | CASSSIPGRGTEAFF | TGTGCCAGCAGCTCCATCCCGGGACGAGGAACTGAAGCTTTCTTT
TRBJ1-1 | TRBV27 | few | NA | CASNRDNMNTEAFF | TGTGCCAGCAACCGGGACAACATGAACACTGAAGCTTTCTTT
TRBJ1-2 | TRBV27 | NA | NA | CASSLYSTTKNGYTF | TGTGCCAGCAGTTTATATTCGACCACCAAAAATGGCTACACCTTC
TRBJ2-1 | TRBV27 | NA | TRBD2 | CASSLSSAGGYNEQFF | TGTGCCAGCAGTTTATCGTCGGCGGGAGGGTACAATGAGCAGTTCTTC
TRBJ2-7 | TRBV4-1 | NA | NA | CASSQDMLERYEQYF | TGCGCCAGCAGCCAAGATATGCTAGAGCGGTACGAGCAGTACTTC